This T cell receptor beta chain appears in the sequencing data of a study of T cells after yellow fever vaccination. As for the study in general: With SMART-Seq v4 Ultra Low Input, the fractions containing low cell numbers were prepared. Study conclusions and caveats: Clonotypes appearing in both CD4 and CD8 compartments existed, and their share was small.

TCR cDNA was made by 5'RACE template switching, adding a universal primer site and UMIs. TCRdb analysed the 5' RACE reads with MiXCR anew, one entry per CDR3 protein. The data hold roughly 500,000 distinct CDR3 sequences, with 15% to 20% observed a single time. A note on this clonotype: Its target is not known.

The CDR3 length is 13 residues. V was pared by 2 bases and J by 6 bases, with 10 bases between. Looked up from germline, CDR1 is LGHDT and CDR2 is YNNKEL (reference sequence). Material: PBMCs, obtained 15 days after the yellow fever booster vaccination. The V and J genes are TRBV3-1 and TRBJ1-1, with D possibly matching TRBD1 (5 bases). This receptor was taken from a man aged 25 to 40 who received the YFV17D yellow fever vaccine. The CDR3 reads CASSQLRGAEAFF. The CDR3 coding sequence is TGTGCCAGCAGCCAACTTCGAGGGGCTGAAGCTTTCTTT.